Sequencing of this T cell receptor beta chain was carried out in a study of identical twins. Germline V gene data show CDR1 as MDHEN and CDR2 as SYDVKM. The CDR3 is made up of 12 amino acids. TCRdb re-derived calls from the 5' RACE reads in MiXCR, one entry per CDR3 protein. Found here are some 600,000 distinct CDR3 sequences, 7.1% of them singletons; the top ten hold 1.6%. Details on this clonotype: The antigen remains unidentified. A single base separates this from a much larger clone, so it may be a read error.

Study-wide points: Researchers caution that invariant MAIT and iNKT cells could partly confound zero-insertion analyses. The study drew conclusions from cross-sectional statistical analysis, not from following the same donors. Beta out-of-frame sequences showed weaker excess twin sharing. Twins shared out-of-frame alpha sequences with excess low generation probability.

This sample was shared with a second study, whose subject was yellow fever vaccine responses in identical twins.

The source of this sequence is a woman between 18 and 29 years old in good health. The V gene is TRBV28, the J gene TRBJ2-2; D not certain. The sequencing input was PBMCs. The CDR3 region has the DNA TGTACCAGCAGTTCCTTACCCGGGGAGCTGTTTTTT. As protein: CTSSSLPGELFF.